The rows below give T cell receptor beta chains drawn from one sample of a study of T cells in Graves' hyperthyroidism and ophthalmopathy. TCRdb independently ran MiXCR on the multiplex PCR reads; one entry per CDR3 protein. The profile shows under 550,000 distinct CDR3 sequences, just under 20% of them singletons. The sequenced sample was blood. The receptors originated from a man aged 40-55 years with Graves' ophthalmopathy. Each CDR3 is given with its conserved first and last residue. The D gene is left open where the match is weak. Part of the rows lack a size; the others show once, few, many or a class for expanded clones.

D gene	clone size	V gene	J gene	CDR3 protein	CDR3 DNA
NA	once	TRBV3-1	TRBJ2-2	CASCQDLRIWDTGELFF	TGTGCCAGCTGCCAAGATCTGAGGATCTGGGACACCGGGGAGCTGTTTTTT
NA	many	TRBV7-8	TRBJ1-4	CASSLASEKLFF	TGTGCCAGCAGCTTAGCGAGTGAAAAACTGTTTTTT
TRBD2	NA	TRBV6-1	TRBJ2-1	CASSSLSGRDQYNEQFF	TGTGCCAGCAGTTCCCTTAGCGGGAGGGATCAATACAATGAGCAGTTCTTC
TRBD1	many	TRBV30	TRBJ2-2	CAWGHKGARNTGELFF	TGTGCCTGGGGTCATAAGGGGGCGAGGAACACCGGGGAGCTGTTTTTT
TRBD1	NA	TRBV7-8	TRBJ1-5	CASIPPGQGSLLHF	TGTGCCAGTATTCCCCCGGGACAGGGGAGCCTTTTGCATTTT
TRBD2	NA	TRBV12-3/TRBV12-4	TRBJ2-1	CASMLTSPTYNEQFF	TGTGCCAGCATGCTGACTAGCCCTACCTACAATGAGCAGTTCTTC
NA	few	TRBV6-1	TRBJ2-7	CASSPAFDSYEQYF	TGTGCCAGCAGCCCCGCGTTCGACTCCTACGAGCAGTACTTC
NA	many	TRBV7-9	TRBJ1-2	CASSPLDTDYGYTF	TGTGCCAGCAGCCCTCTTGACACTGACTATGGCTACACCTTC
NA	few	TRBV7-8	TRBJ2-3	CASSSSGDPSTDTQYF	TGTGCCAGCAGCTCTTCGGGGGATCCTAGCACAGATACGCAGTATTTT
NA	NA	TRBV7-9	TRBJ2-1	CASSFLGGKDEQFF	TGTGCCAGCAGCTTTCTGGGCGGGAAAGATGAGCAGTTCTTC
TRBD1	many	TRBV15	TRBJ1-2	CATSRGRDRGQGGYTF	TGTGCCACCAGCAGAGGCCGGGACAGGGGGCAGGGTGGCTACACCTTC
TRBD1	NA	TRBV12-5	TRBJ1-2	CASGTSGGGKGYTF	TGTGCTAGTGGTACCTCAGGGGGCGGTAAAGGCTACACCTTC
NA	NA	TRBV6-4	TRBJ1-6	CASSYRGAGTRPLHF	TGTGCCAGCAGTTACCGCGGAGCGGGGACTAGACCCCTCCACTTT
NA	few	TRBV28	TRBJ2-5	CASCQGTVRGTQYF	TGTGCCAGCTGCCAGGGGACGGTGCGGGGGACCCAGTACTTC
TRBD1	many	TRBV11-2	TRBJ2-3	CASSLKGALGTDTQYF	TGTGCCAGCAGCTTAAAGGGGGCGCTTGGGACAGATACGCAGTATTTT
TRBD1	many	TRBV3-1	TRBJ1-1	CASSHGTGGTEAFF	TGTGCCAGCAGCCACGGGACAGGGGGGACTGAAGCTTTCTTT
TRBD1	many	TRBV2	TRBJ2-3	CAGSEGGTGMTDTQYF	TGTGCCGGCAGTGAAGGGGGGACAGGGATGACAGATACGCAGTATTTT
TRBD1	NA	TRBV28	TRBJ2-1	CASSTGTGETIDEQFF	TGTGCCAGCAGCACCGGGACAGGGGAAACAATAGATGAGCAGTTCTTC
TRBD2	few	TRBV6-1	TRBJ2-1	CASSERPSGYNEQFF	TGTGCCAGCAGTGAAAGGCCTAGCGGGTACAATGAGCAGTTCTTC